Listed below are T cell receptor beta chains from one sample, sequenced in a study of cytomegalovirus exposure and HLA in healthy donors. The method was immunoSEQ multiplex PCR; TCRdb's version includes in-frame clones alone and lacks a portion of them. Here the sample spans around 140,000 clones, approximately 90% being singletons. The sequencing input was PBMCs. The receptors here all came from a man aged 18 to 29 in good health and CMV-seropositive. The CDR3 runs from the conserved cysteine through the conserved F or W. Fields, in order: J gene, CDR3 length, clone size, D gene, V gene, CDR3 DNA, CDR3 protein. D genes are given only for firm matches. Not all rows give a size; the values are once, few, many and, for expanded clones, a class.

J gene: TRBJ2-7; CDR3 length: 16; clone size: NA; D gene: TRBD1; V gene: TRBV7-9; CDR3 DNA: TGTGCCAGCAGCGGCCGACCGGGACAGGAAAAAAACGAGCAGTACTTC; CDR3 protein: CASSGRPGQEKNEQYF
J gene: TRBJ1-1; CDR3 length: 14; clone size: NA; D gene: TRBD1; V gene: TRBV29-1; CDR3 DNA: TGCAGCGTTGATTGGACAGGTTTGAACACTGAAGCTTTCTTT; CDR3 protein: CSVDWTGLNTEAFF
J gene: TRBJ2-7; CDR3 length: 17; clone size: NA; D gene: TRBD1; V gene: TRBV7-9; CDR3 DNA: TGTGCCAGCAGCTTAGAAGGGTCTGAGACAGGGCGGGTCGAGCAGTACTTC; CDR3 protein: CASSLEGSETGRVEQYF
J gene: TRBJ2-1; CDR3 length: 15; clone size: NA; D gene: TRBD2; V gene: TRBV9; CDR3 DNA: TGTGCCAGCAGCCCTAGACTAGCGGGGGCCAATGAGCAGTTCTTC; CDR3 protein: CASSPRLAGANEQFF
J gene: TRBJ1-5; CDR3 length: 12; clone size: once; D gene: NA; V gene: TRBV29-1; CDR3 DNA: TGCAGCGTTGCCGGGGACAATCAGCCCCAGCATTTT; CDR3 protein: CSVAGDNQPQHF
J gene: TRBJ2-7; CDR3 length: 12; clone size: NA; D gene: NA; V gene: TRBV18; CDR3 DNA: TGTGCCAGCTCCCCCGCGGAGGCCGAGCAGTACTTC; CDR3 protein: CASSPAEAEQYF
J gene: TRBJ2-3; CDR3 length: 15; clone size: NA; D gene: TRBD1; V gene: TRBV5-1; CDR3 DNA: TGCGCCAGCAGCGCCGGGACAGGGGGCGCCGATACGCAGTATTTT; CDR3 protein: CASSAGTGGADTQYF
J gene: TRBJ1-6; CDR3 length: 16; clone size: NA; D gene: TRBD1; V gene: TRBV2; CDR3 DNA: TGTGCCAGCCAGCTCGACCGGACAGGGGAGAATTCACCCCTCCACTTT; CDR3 protein: CASQLDRTGENSPLHF
J gene: TRBJ1-2; CDR3 length: 16; clone size: NA; D gene: NA; V gene: TRBV19; CDR3 DNA: TGTGCCAGTAGTATAGATCGGGTGGTCCCGGAGGATGGCTACACCTTC; CDR3 protein: CASSIDRVVPEDGYTF
J gene: TRBJ2-7; CDR3 length: 14; clone size: NA; D gene: NA; V gene: TRBV11-2; CDR3 DNA: TGTGCCAGCAGTACAGCTGTGGGAGCCTGGGAGCAGTACTTC; CDR3 protein: CASSTAVGAWEQYF
J gene: TRBJ2-7; CDR3 length: 16; clone size: NA; D gene: TRBD2; V gene: TRBV9; CDR3 DNA: TGTGCCAGCAGCGTCACGACTAGCGGGAATCCGTGGGAGCAGTACTTC; CDR3 protein: CASSVTTSGNPWEQYF
J gene: TRBJ1-1; CDR3 length: 13; clone size: NA; D gene: TRBD1; V gene: TRBV7-8; CDR3 DNA: TGTGCCAGCAGGGGGACAGGGTACACTGAAGCTTTCTTT; CDR3 protein: CASRGTGYTEAFF
J gene: TRBJ2-7; CDR3 length: 14; clone size: NA; D gene: TRBD2; V gene: TRBV4-2; CDR3 DNA: TGTGCCAGCAGCCACGGCGGGGGACTCTACGAGCAGTACTTC; CDR3 protein: CASSHGGGLYEQYF
J gene: TRBJ1-1; CDR3 length: 13; clone size: NA; D gene: NA; V gene: TRBV6-5; CDR3 DNA: TGTGCCAGCAGTTTAACCAGGGTAAGGGAAGCTTTCTTT; CDR3 protein: CASSLTRVREAFF
J gene: TRBJ2-1; CDR3 length: 15; clone size: NA; D gene: TRBD2; V gene: TRBV5-1; CDR3 DNA: TGCGCCAGCAGCTTGGATGGGGGGGTTTACAATGAGCAGTTCTTC; CDR3 protein: CASSLDGGVYNEQFF
J gene: TRBJ1-1; CDR3 length: 13; clone size: NA; D gene: NA; V gene: TRBV21-1; CDR3 DNA: TGTGCCAGCAGCCCGTCGGGGGGGGCTGAAGCTTTCTTT; CDR3 protein: CASSPSGGAEAFF
J gene: TRBJ2-3; CDR3 length: 14; clone size: once; D gene: TRBD2; V gene: TRBV13; CDR3 DNA: TGTGCCAGCAGCCAAACGGGACTAAAAGATACGCAGTATTTT; CDR3 protein: CASSQTGLKDTQYF
J gene: TRBJ2-1; CDR3 length: 14; clone size: NA; D gene: NA; V gene: TRBV5-6; CDR3 DNA: TGTGCCAGCAGCTTGGGGAACAGCTTCAATGAGCAGTTCTTC; CDR3 protein: CASSLGNSFNEQFF
J gene: TRBJ2-7; CDR3 length: 16; clone size: few; D gene: TRBD2; V gene: TRBV11-3; CDR3 DNA: TGTGCCAGCAGCTTATCTTGGACTAGCGATCTCTACGAGCAGTACTTC; CDR3 protein: CASSLSWTSDLYEQYF
J gene: TRBJ2-3; CDR3 length: 16; clone size: NA; D gene: TRBD2; V gene: TRBV6-4; CDR3 DNA: TGTGCCAGCAGTGACTTCACTAGCGGGGGGGCAGATACGCAGTATTTT; CDR3 protein: CASSDFTSGGADTQYF
J gene: TRBJ1-6; CDR3 length: 15; clone size: NA; D gene: NA; V gene: TRBV9; CDR3 DNA: TGTGCCAGCAGCGTAGCGGCAAACGAGGATTCACCCCTCCACTTT; CDR3 protein: CASSVAANEDSPLHF
J gene: TRBJ2-7; CDR3 length: 15; clone size: NA; D gene: TRBD1; V gene: TRBV27; CDR3 DNA: TGTGCCAGCAGTTTAACAGGGGGCCTGAGGTACGAGCAGTACTTC; CDR3 protein: CASSLTGGLRYEQYF
J gene: TRBJ2-6; CDR3 length: 14; clone size: NA; D gene: NA; V gene: TRBV30; CDR3 DNA: TGTGCCTGGACCGACACTTCTGGAGCCAACGTCCTGACTTTC; CDR3 protein: CAWTDTSGANVLTF
J gene: TRBJ2-2; CDR3 length: 14; clone size: NA; D gene: NA; V gene: TRBV9; CDR3 DNA: TGTGCCAGCAGCGTAGCCACCGCAGCCGGGGAGCTGTTTTTT; CDR3 protein: CASSVATAAGELFF
J gene: TRBJ1-2; CDR3 length: 15; clone size: NA; D gene: TRBD1; V gene: TRBV18; CDR3 DNA: TGTGCCAGCTCACCCTATTTGGACAGGGAGGTTGGCTACACCTTC; CDR3 protein: CASSPYLDREVGYTF
J gene: TRBJ1-6; CDR3 length: 14; clone size: NA; D gene: NA; V gene: TRBV2; CDR3 DNA: TGTGCCAGCAGGGAAAACGAGGGTAATTCACCCCTCCACTTT; CDR3 protein: CASRENEGNSPLHF
J gene: TRBJ1-1; CDR3 length: 15; clone size: NA; D gene: NA; V gene: TRBV25-1; CDR3 DNA: TGTGCCAGCAGTGATAGTTTGGGGAGAGGAACTGAAGCTTTCTTT; CDR3 protein: CASSDSLGRGTEAFF
J gene: TRBJ1-1; CDR3 length: 14; clone size: NA; D gene: NA; V gene: TRBV5-4; CDR3 DNA: TGTGCCAGCAGCGCGAACCCGGGTACCACTGAAGCTTTCTTT; CDR3 protein: CASSANPGTTEAFF
J gene: TRBJ1-4; CDR3 length: 16; clone size: NA; D gene: NA; V gene: TRBV5-5; CDR3 DNA: TGTGCCAGCAGCCGAGCATTGACAGCTACTAATGAAAAACTGTTTTTT; CDR3 protein: CASSRALTATNEKLFF
J gene: TRBJ1-1; CDR3 length: 16; clone size: NA; D gene: NA; V gene: TRBV27; CDR3 DNA: TGTGCCAGCAGTACTACCGGGACACTTATGGGCACTGAAGCTTTCTTT; CDR3 protein: CASSTTGTLMGTEAFF
J gene: TRBJ1-1; CDR3 length: 13; clone size: NA; D gene: TRBD1; V gene: TRBV4-2; CDR3 DNA: TGTGCCAGCAGCCGCACAGGGGACACTGAAGCTTTCTTT; CDR3 protein: CASSRTGDTEAFF
J gene: TRBJ1-1; CDR3 length: 14; clone size: NA; D gene: NA; V gene: TRBV13; CDR3 DNA: TGTGCCAGCAGCTTAATAACAGGAGACACTGAAGCTTTCTTT; CDR3 protein: CASSLITGDTEAFF
J gene: TRBJ2-3; CDR3 length: 14; clone size: NA; D gene: NA; V gene: TRBV7-9; CDR3 DNA: TGTGCCAGCACCGGTCGAGAGGGCCCAGATACGCAGTATTTT; CDR3 protein: CASTGREGPDTQYF
J gene: TRBJ2-1; CDR3 length: 18; clone size: NA; D gene: TRBD2; V gene: TRBV4-1; CDR3 DNA: TGCGCCAGCAGCCAAGAGGGCGGGCTAGCGGGCGAGTTCTATGAGCAGTTCTTC; CDR3 protein: CASSQEGGLAGEFYEQFF
J gene: TRBJ2-7; CDR3 length: 16; clone size: NA; D gene: TRBD1; V gene: TRBV7-2; CDR3 DNA: TGTGCCAGCAGCTTAGCTGGGGGACAGGGGGCGTACGAGCAGTACTTC; CDR3 protein: CASSLAGGQGAYEQYF
J gene: TRBJ1-4; CDR3 length: 13; clone size: NA; D gene: NA; V gene: TRBV29-1; CDR3 DNA: TGCAGCGCCCGACAGGCTATTAATGAAAAACTGTTTTTT; CDR3 protein: CSARQAINEKLFF
J gene: TRBJ2-1; CDR3 length: 15; clone size: NA; D gene: TRBD2; V gene: TRBV5-1; CDR3 DNA: TGCGCCAGCAGCTTGGAACTAGCGAGTTACAATGAGCAGTTCTTC; CDR3 protein: CASSLELASYNEQFF
J gene: TRBJ1-2; CDR3 length: 13; clone size: NA; D gene: NA; V gene: TRBV13; CDR3 DNA: TGTGCCAGCAGCCCCTTTGGGGAGCATGGCTACACCTTC; CDR3 protein: CASSPFGEHGYTF
J gene: TRBJ2-1; CDR3 length: 16; clone size: NA; D gene: TRBD2; V gene: TRBV10-3; CDR3 DNA: TGTGCCATCAGTCAGGGAGGGAACCTCCCGTACAATGAGCAGTTCTTC; CDR3 protein: CAISQGGNLPYNEQFF
J gene: TRBJ1-4; CDR3 length: 15; clone size: few; D gene: NA; V gene: TRBV6-5; CDR3 DNA: TGTGCCAGCAGTGGACAGTTTGCAACTAATGAAAAACTGTTTTTT; CDR3 protein: CASSGQFATNEKLFF
J gene: TRBJ2-3; CDR3 length: 13; clone size: NA; D gene: NA; V gene: TRBV27; CDR3 DNA: TGTGCCAGCAGTGGACAGCTCACAGATACGCAGTATTTT; CDR3 protein: CASSGQLTDTQYF
J gene: TRBJ2-1; CDR3 length: 14; clone size: NA; D gene: TRBD2; V gene: TRBV19; CDR3 DNA: TGTGCCAGTAGTACTCGACTAGCCGCCAATGAGCAGTTCTTC; CDR3 protein: CASSTRLAANEQFF
J gene: TRBJ1-1; CDR3 length: 13; clone size: NA; D gene: TRBD1; V gene: TRBV15; CDR3 DNA: TGTGCCACCAGCAGACGACAGGGCACTGAAGCTTTCTTT; CDR3 protein: CATSRRQGTEAFF
J gene: TRBJ1-1; CDR3 length: 12; clone size: NA; D gene: NA; V gene: TRBV2; CDR3 DNA: TGTGCCAGCAGTGGGGGAGTCCCTGAAGCTTTCTTT; CDR3 protein: CASSGGVPEAFF
J gene: TRBJ2-1; CDR3 length: 14; clone size: NA; D gene: TRBD1; V gene: TRBV29-1; CDR3 DNA: TGCAGCGCCTCGTGGGGGACAGGGTTCAATGAGCAGTTCTTC; CDR3 protein: CSASWGTGFNEQFF
J gene: TRBJ2-7; CDR3 length: 14; clone size: NA; D gene: NA; V gene: TRBV18; CDR3 DNA: TGTGCCAGCTCAGCCGGGGTCCTACCCTACGAGCAGTACTTC; CDR3 protein: CASSAGVLPYEQYF
J gene: TRBJ2-1; CDR3 length: 15; clone size: once; D gene: TRBD2; V gene: TRBV9; CDR3 DNA: TGTGCCAGCAGCGTAGGTCTAGCGGACTACAATGAGCAGTTCTTC; CDR3 protein: CASSVGLADYNEQFF
J gene: TRBJ2-3; CDR3 length: 16; clone size: NA; D gene: TRBD2; V gene: TRBV4-2; CDR3 DNA: TGTGCCAGCAGCCAAGACGGGACTAGCGGCACAGATACGCAGTATTTT; CDR3 protein: CASSQDGTSGTDTQYF
J gene: TRBJ1-1; CDR3 length: 15; clone size: NA; D gene: NA; V gene: TRBV6-1; CDR3 DNA: TGTGCCAGCAGTGAATTGATCCGGGGTCGCACTGAAGCTTTCTTT; CDR3 protein: CASSELIRGRTEAFF
J gene: TRBJ1-2; CDR3 length: 15; clone size: once; D gene: TRBD1; V gene: TRBV6-1; CDR3 DNA: TGTGCCAGCAGTGAAGGGAATGACAGGGGAAGAGGCTACACCTTC; CDR3 protein: CASSEGNDRGRGYTF